A selection of T cell receptor beta chains follows, all from one sample in a study of beta chain features in type 1 diabetes. Sequencing used immunoSEQ multiplex PCR; TCRdb keeps in-frame clones, though not all of them. The sample includes fewer than 350,000 clones, over 14% of them seen just once. The specimen was naive CD4+ T cells from blood. The source of these receptors is a young man with type 1 diabetes. The CDR3 runs from the conserved cysteine through the conserved F or W. A D gene is named only where the DNA matches it firmly. Part of the rows lack a size; the others show once, few, many or a class for expanded clones.

D	V	size	J	CDR3	DNA
NA	TRBV28	NA	TRBJ2-7	CASSVTEHEQYF	TGTGCCAGCAGTGTAACAGAGCACGAGCAGTACTTC
NA	TRBV7-2	NA	TRBJ2-1	CASSLHSVSSYNEQFF	TGTGCCAGCAGCTTGCATAGCGTTAGCTCCTACAATGAGCAGTTCTTC
NA	TRBV6-6	NA	TRBJ2-3	CAGGWVSADTQYF	TGTGCCGGGGGGTGGGTTAGCGCAGATACGCAGTATTTT
TRBD1	TRBV9	NA	TRBJ2-1	CASSPRTGTGTGEQFF	TGTGCCAGCAGCCCCAGAACCGGGACAGGGACTGGGGAGCAGTTCTTC
TRBD1	TRBV5-1	NA	TRBJ2-7	CASSLDRGYEQYF	TGCGCCAGCAGCTTAGACAGGGGGTACGAGCAGTACTTC
NA	TRBV28	NA	TRBJ2-3	CASTRGYADTQYF	TGTGCCAGCACCAGGGGTTACGCAGATACGCAGTATTTT
TRBD2	TRBV9	few	TRBJ2-3	CASSVTSGADTQYF	TGTGCCAGCAGCGTTACTAGCGGGGCAGATACGCAGTATTTT
NA	TRBV23-1	NA	TRBJ1-1	CAPPGEGSMNTEAFF	TGCGCCCCTCCGGGTGAGGGAAGCATGAACACTGAAGCTTTCTTT
NA	TRBV19	few	TRBJ1-2	CASSARTVRGYTF	TGTGCCAGTAGTGCCAGGACAGTTCGCGGCTACACCTTC
TRBD1	TRBV11-2	NA	TRBJ2-7	CASRPGGTGGEQYF	TGTGCCAGCAGGCCCGGGGGGACAGGGGGAGAGCAGTACTTC